This TCR beta chain emerged from a study of T cells after yellow fever vaccination. Study-level information: Preparing low-cell-number fractions relied on SMART-Seq v4 Ultra Low Input. Whole-study findings and limits: Post-booster repertoires contained most primary-vaccination clones again (roughly 96% CD4, over 70% CD8).

V gave up 0 bases and J gave up 5 bases, with 18 bases separating them. CDR3 length equals 16 residues. From germline, CDR1 is DFQATT and CDR2 SNEGSKA (reference sequence). At least ten counts were recorded for this clonotype. Its antigen is still unknown. Each CDR3 protein is one row after TCRdb ran MiXCR on the 5' RACE reads. The repertoire holds 250,000 or so distinct CDR3 sequences, with less than 7.5% as singletons. This receptor was obtained from a man in his thirties or forties who received the YFV17D yellow fever vaccine. Here the sequenced sample was CD4+ T cells sorted from PBMCs, taken on the day of the yellow fever booster vaccination. The rearrangement uses TRBV20-1 and TRBJ2-3, with D perhaps matching TRBD1 (6 bases). This chain's CDR3 is CSARDLRSARGDTQYF. DNA of the CDR3: TGCAGTGCTAGAGATTTAAGGAGCGCCAGGGGAGATACGCAGTATTTT.